This T cell receptor (beta chain) was observed in a study of cytomegalovirus exposure and HLA in healthy donors (dated 2017 in TCRdb). Regarding the complete study: In an earlier analysis of under 750 of the donors, 276 Gb of sequence data and 95 million to 130 million unique TCR beta sequences from about 179 million T cells were reported. About 320 gigabases of sequencing data and roughly 90 million unique TCR sequences were included in an early release covering 550 to 650 HLA-typed donors. To study patterns of TCR occurrence, a later analysis re-analyzed previously published TCR beta repertoires from several hundred donors and added high-resolution HLA genotyping. In an earlier analysis of several hundred of the donors, high-throughput TCR beta sequencing was used to judge whether each TCR beta V gene segment behaved as functional or pseudogenic. Along with the approximately 700-subject first cohort, a separate validation cohort of 120 different subjects was used. Donor age, sex, ethnicity and CMV serostatus were compiled together with the repertoire data. In a later genetic analysis, genome-wide SNP genotypes for about three fifths of the roughly 670 donors were used, and that subset was treated as a discovery cohort. Of the roughly 400 genotyped donors, 81% were placed in the genetic ancestry cluster associated with self-reported Caucasian donors. To predict cytomegalovirus infection status, the study brought together high-throughput TCR immunosequencing, statistical association of individual TCRs with disease status, and machine learning. A handful of DR-DQ haplotypes were handled as single units for association and clustering because linkage in the cohort was strong. All discovery cohort repertoires had been generated using a single sequencing platform. Across about 370 genotyped donors of the cohort, an average of about 200,000 unique TCR beta nucleotide sequences per donor were sequenced, and roughly 17% of those sequences were non-productive. Using immunosequencing, the study profiled T cell repertoires from about 610 subjects and related those repertoires to cytomegalovirus serostatus. Typing coverage varied by locus: roughly 620-640 donors for A, B, C, DRB1 and DQB1; some 520 for DQA1; over 600 for DPA1; 450 to 480 for DPB1. The study aimed to test whether signatures of past pathogen exposure could be identified by cataloging public T cell receptors. Both class I and class II loci were covered by HLA typing, at four-digit resolution. Rather than drawing on any new phenotypic data, the later analysis identified candidate immune exposures from TCR beta sequences and the way those sequences occurred across donors.

About this clone: No cognate antigen has been identified for it. Qualities for individual bases were not recorded, and no much larger clone is one base off.

What the authors observed across the whole study: In a later analysis, HLA-associated TCR beta chains showed more clonal expansion and lower generation probabilities than non-associated chains that were equally common. According to the authors, the approach could potentially be generalized to other disease states and immunological phenotypes. Sequencing depth was assumed to be roughly uniform across donors in the presence/absence analyses, though that assumption may not hold. According to a later genetic analysis, donors in an Asian-associated ancestry cluster had fewer N-insertions in productive TCRs than the roughly 670-donor mean. The earlier analysis of 450 to 700 of the donors excluded some 15 rarely observed V segments, including chromosome 9 orphons, because counts were too low. Broadly in line with IMGT annotations, most TCR beta V segments showed up in productive rearrangements about 87% or about 30% of the time in an earlier analysis of 450 to 750 of the donors. Linkage disequilibrium might explain the correlated functional status among segregating V segments, but an unknown experimental factor could not be excluded. Three of the identified cytomegalovirus-associated TCR beta chains were confirmed in vitro to be specific for cytomegalovirus antigens. A later analysis found that most CMV-associated TCR beta chains appeared HLA-restricted, with HLA associations seemingly driven largely by CMV exposure. This cohort had only TCR beta chains sequenced, and the lack of alpha or paired-chain data limited which features could be detected. In a later analysis, about 17,000 TCR beta sequences were associated with specific HLA alleles at a false discovery rate of 0.05. V-gene and J-gene trimming of TCR beta chains was associated with a missense DCLRE1C variant in a later genetic analysis, and the association was replicated in an independent cohort. A further reported finding was that TCR beta sequences accurately predicted the HLA-A and HLA-B alleles for most subjects in the first cohort. The classifier was reported to diagnose cytomegalovirus status with high specificity and sensitivity in both the original and validation cohorts. According to a later analysis, parvovirus B19, influenza, CMV and Epstein-Barr virus appeared linked to several top co-occurrence clusters. When HLA alleles, especially DR and DQ, strongly co-occurred, attributing TCR associations to individual alleles was difficult. Most TCR sequences were observed very rarely across donors, whereas some public TCRs were present in many individuals. The only immune exposure information available for the cohort was CMV serostatus. Because the 87-base-pair reads could not distinguish some IMGT-functional V segments, including TRBV6-2 and TRBV6-3, those segments were excluded. A group of highly shared sequence variants was considered likely to be a technical artifact of the sequencing pipeline. Because HLA typing was unavailable for some donors at each locus, only the typed subset was used in association tests. A total of about 180 TCR beta chains were listed by the study as associated with cytomegalovirus. A later analysis found that TCR association rates varied across HLA loci, with DRB1 alleles showing the most associated TCRs and HLA-C alleles the fewest.

Library preparation used the immunoSEQ multiplex PCR assay. For the multiplex PCR, a mixture combining 60 forward primers for TCR Vbeta segments and 13 reverse primers for TCR Jbeta segments was used. The CDR3 region of rearranged TCR beta genes was amplified from genomic DNA by a multiplex PCR assay. Amplified TCR beta libraries were sequenced as 87-base-pair reads on the Illumina HiSeq System. As for how the authors treated the data: A later analysis counted tens of millions of unique TCR beta chains across the 666 repertoires, and roughly 10 million of these chains were shared by at least two donors. Raw reads were error-corrected and collapsed into unique sequences by a nearest-neighbor algorithm in which closely related sequences were merged to remove PCR and sequencing errors. To assign V, D and J gene segments, CDR3 sequences were aligned to IMGT reference sequences. Each retained sequence needed at least a six-nucleotide match to both a V gene segment and a J gene segment. Rearrangements were classified as productive when the CDR3 lacked stop codons and remained in frame with V and J, and all other rearrangements were classified as non-productive. CDR3 was defined according to IMGT convention as the region running from the second conserved V-encoded cysteine to the conserved J-encoded phenylalanine. The earlier analysis of about 610 of the donors excluded sequences that lacked an unambiguous match to a single V gene segment. In an earlier analysis of some 590 of the donors, V segments were called functional above 56.7% productive rearrangements and were called segregating when the between-donor standard deviation exceeded 5%. A statistical classification framework was developed to diagnose cytomegalovirus status using the catalog of TCR beta chain sequences. In a later analysis, TCR nucleotide sequences were compared against IMGT/GENE-DB human TR gene sequences so that V and J genes could be assigned. A later analysis assigned CDR3 sequences and most-parsimonious VDJ recombination scenarios with the TCRdist pipeline. In a later analysis, each TCR beta chain was defined by its CDR3 amino acid sequence together with its V-gene family, and reads lacking a unique V-gene family were excluded. As a way to deal with suspected cross-contamination and a sequencing artifact, a later analysis dropped more than 500 nucleotide sequences that were highly shared and had low generation probability. For each public chain, a later analysis derived a clonal expansion index from normalized ranks of inferred template counts within each repertoire. In a later analysis, generation probabilities were computed using a VDJ recombination model fitted to out-of-frame rearrangements, and the results were checked against IGoR. In a later analysis, TCR-TCR, TCR-HLA and TCR-CMV co-occurrence was scored with hypergeometric tests, and a repertoire-size bias correction was applied to TCR pairs. False discovery rates were estimated in a later analysis by permuting HLA or CMV assignments 20 times. A later analysis grouped co-occurring TCRs with DBSCAN, adding TCRdist sequence similarity when clustering within HLA-allele-positive subsets. For co-occurrence clustering, repertoires with fewer than 30,000 or more than 120,000 public chains were excluded, along with five repertoires with anomalous nucleotide sharing. Here the immuneACCESS table is served through TCRdb, limited to in-frame sequences with V and J called. Missing clones are a known gap in these copies; in checked studies unresolved V genes cover under half, and the rest lacks a known reason. D and trimming come from the DNA, and the V and J calls and clone size come from that table. This sample has about 140,000 clones in its table, and 76% of those were observed once. The ten biggest clones cover 3% to 3.5% of the sample.

The CDR3 sequence holds 13 residues, the cysteine and phenylalanine included. Only the CDR3 region is kept as DNA, spanning 39 bases read in frame from base 1. V is cut by 4 bases and J by 4 bases, and the space between the germline ends is 8 bases. As encoded in the germline V gene (reference sequence), CDR1 is LNHNV while CDR2 is YYDKDF. The cohort consisted of 600 to 750 healthy bone marrow donors. At the time of sampling, every cohort member was nominally healthy, though immune exposures that went unrecorded were likely present. The donor was CMV seronegative and was included in the group of a few hundred seronegative cohort members. Each donor provided a peripheral blood sample, and peripheral blood mononuclear cells were used for TCR beta sequencing. The Qiagen DNeasy Blood Extraction Kit was used to extract genomic DNA from the blood cell samples.

The clonotype comes from a man aged 35 to 55 in good health and CMV-seronegative. The rearrangement combines TRBV15 with TRBJ1-5, with no confident D gene call. The material sequenced was PBMCs. The CDR3 reads CATSTYVNQPQHF. The base sequence is TGTGCCACCAGCACCTACGTTAATCAGCCCCAGCATTTT.